The entry that follows covers one TCR beta chain sequence. The antigen is not known. CDR3 length: 17 residues. From germline, CDR1 is GTSNPN and CDR2 SVGIG (reference sequence). Trimming took 8 bases from V and 0 from J; bases not matched to a gene: 17. The entry originates in a study of shared clonotypes between healthy human individuals. Study background: Plates per donor: three CD4 naive, three CD4 memory, two CD8 naive, one CD8 memory.

Overall study results and limits: Sampling covered nothing but blood. Tissue TCR repertoires likely differ from those found in blood. In a few donors, around 5% of naive CD4 clonotypes appeared in common.

Using immunoSEQ multiplex PCR, the repertoire was profiled, and TCRdb retains in-frame clones only, with some absent. The table has more than 150,000 clones, about 66% seen once. The gene calls are TRBV30 and TRBJ1-1; 8 positions match TRBD1. The clonotype comes from a man aged 30 to 45 in good health. The specimen sequenced was memory CD4+ T cells sorted from blood. Subset defined: CD45RA-negative fraction. CDR3 region: CALEPTGAAPMNTEAFF. CDR3 DNA sequence: TGTGCCCTGGAGCCGACAGGGGCCGCCCCCATGAACACTGAAGCTTTCTTT.